This TCR beta chain was captured in a study of Graves' ophthalmopathy and Graves' hyperthyroidism. Using RNA transcripts, the TCR beta CDR3 regions were amplified. HTBI primers primed a first-round RT-PCR, and a second-round multiplex PCR followed. TCRdb redid the calling of the multiplex PCR reads with MiXCR, one entry per CDR3 protein. The table has 52,000 or so distinct CDR3 sequences, roughly 46% seen once. As regards this clonotype: One end of the junction does not line up with germline, which may come from a read error.

Uncontrolled infections, pregnancy, lactation or other autoimmune diseases led to patient exclusion. In germline, CDR1 is SGHVS, CDR2 FQNEAQ. This CDR3 is 14 amino acids long. The V and J genes are TRBV7-8 and TRBJ2-7, with D perhaps matching TRBD1 or TRBD2 (5 bases each). Material: peripheral blood. This TCR derives from an adult woman with Graves' ophthalmopathy. The CDR3, as DNA: TGTGCAAGCAGGTACACCGGGGCGTCTCTCGAGCAGTACTTC. Its protein is CASRYTGASLEQYF.